A single sample gave rise to the 21 T cell receptor beta chains below, sequenced in a study of memory CD4+ T cells and cytomegalovirus serostatus. Assay: immunoSEQ multiplex PCR; the TCRdb copy retains only in-frame clones and omits some. The repertoire includes just under 60,000 clones, 81% of them detected once, and approximately 1% sits in the top ten. The sort gate was single viable CD3+CD4+CD8-CD45RO+ cells for memory CD4+ T cells. Sequencing was performed on memory CD4+ T cells from blood. These receptors were taken from an adult in good health and CMV-seronegative.

The chain couples TRBV19 to TRBJ1-1, with D unclear. Trimming removed 2 bases from V and 0 bases from J, with 10 bases in between. The CDR3 totals 15 residues. Germline loops: CDR1 LNHDA, CDR2 SQIVND (reference sequence). CDR3 DNA: TGTGCCAGTAGTATACTCGATTCCATGAACACTGAAGCTTTCTTT. It is translated as CASSILDSMNTEAFF. The entire variable domain, with the rest obtained from reference TRBV19 and TRBJ1-1, is as follows: DGGITQSPKYLFRKEGQNVTLSCEQNLNHDAMYWYRQDPGQGLRLIYYSQIVNDFQKGDIAEGYSVSREKKESFPLTVTSAQKNPTAFYLCASSILDSMNTEAFFGQGTRLTVV.

The chain employs TRBV6-5 and TRBJ1-1, with 7 bases aligning to TRBD1. Germline CDR1 reads MNHEY; CDR2 reads SVGAGI. J lost 5 bases, V lost 6 bases, and 12 bases had no gene match. The CDR3 covers 15 residues. The CDR3 nucleotides read TGTGCCAGCAGCCCGACAACAGGGGTGGGAACTGAAGCTTTCTTT. Amino acid sequence: CASSPTTGVGTEAFF.

The chain joins TRBV18 to TRBJ2-1, with D perhaps TRBD2 (5 bases). The CDR3 consists of 18 residues. The V gene's germline CDR1 is KGHSH and CDR2 LQKENI. Trimming removed 0 bases at V and 6 bases at J, with 21 bases between. CDR3 sequence (DNA): TGTGCCAGCTCACCACCGGTCTTGAGGACTTTGACCTCCAATGAGCAGTTCTTC. Amino acids: CASSPPVLRTLTSNEQFF.

J is TRBJ2-7 and V is TRBV13, with 7 positions matching TRBD2. The ends lost 5 bases at V and 3 bases at J; junction bases unmatched: 10. The germline CDR1 and CDR2 sequences are PRHDT and FYEKMQ (reference sequence). This CDR3 is 15 amino acids long. In nucleotides, the CDR3 is TGTGCCAGCAGCCCCCGGCGGGAGTCGTACTACGAGCAGTACTTC. It codes for CASSPRRESYYEQYF.

In its sample, this clone was seen once. The chain joins TRBV7-2 to TRBJ2-1; D not certain. The V gene's germline CDR1 is SGHTA and CDR2 FQGNSA. Trimming pared 4 bases from V and 5 bases from J, leaving 3 bases between. CDR3 length: 11 residues. CDR3 sequence: CASSYHNEQFF. CDR3 bases: TGTGCCAGCAGCTATCACAATGAGCAGTTCTTC.

The rearrangement uses TRBV11-3 and TRBJ2-6; D is possibly TRBD1 (6 bases). The germline V gene has CDR1 SGHNT and CDR2 YENEEA. CDR3 size: 14 residues. Between the trimmed V and J ends, which lost 2 bases and 8 bases, there was a span of 10 bases. The CDR3 region is CASSLIGGTNVLTF. In DNA form, the CDR3 reads TGTGCCAGCAGCTTAATAGGGGGTACCAACGTCCTGACTTTC.

The chain uses TRBV7-3 and TRBJ2-1; 8 nucleotides match TRBD1. Germline V CDR1 and CDR2: SGHTA, FQGTGA. CDR3 length: 15 amino acids. Trimming took 2 bases from V and 6 from J; bases not matched to a gene: 6. The CDR3 here is CASSLGTGVGNEQFF. The CDR3 DNA reads as TGTGCCAGCAGCTTAGGGACAGGTGTTGGCAATGAGCAGTTCTTC. Complete variable domain (other parts from reference TRBV7-3 and TRBJ2-1): GAGVSQTPSNKVTEKGKYVELRCDPISGHTALYWYRQSLGQGPEFLIYFQGTGAADDSGLPNDRFFAVRPEGSVSTLKIQRTERGDSAVYLCASSLGTGVGNEQFFGPGTRLTVL.

This chain uses TRBV18 with TRBJ1-1; D call uncertain. V was cut by 4 bases and J by 4 bases, with 10 bases left in between. Germline V gene lookup returns CDR1 KGHSH and CDR2 LQKENI. The CDR3 has 13 amino acids. DNA of the CDR3: TGTGCCAGCTCACGCCTCGAAGGCACTGAAGCTTTCTTT. This encodes CASSRLEGTEAFF. Supplemented by reference TRBV18 and TRBJ1-1, the full variable domain reads NAGVMQNPRHLVRRRGQEARLRCSPMKGHSHVYWYRQLPEEGLKFMVYLQKENIIDESGMPKERFSAEFPKEGPSILRIQQVVRGDSAAYFCASSRLEGTEAFFGQGTRLTVV.

This clone showed up just a few times. The chain carries TRBV2 and TRBJ2-5; TRBD2 aligns across 8 bases. V lost 8 bases and J lost 0; bases outside the gene matches: 8. Germline CDR1 reads SNHLY; CDR2 reads FYNNEI. The CDR3 has 15 amino acids. The CDR3 reads CASVPLSGNQETQYF. The CDR3 nucleotides read TGTGCCAGCGTTCCCCTTAGCGGGAACCAAGAGACCCAGTACTTC.

The J gene is TRBJ2-1, the V gene TRBV5-4, with a possible D match to TRBD2 (5 bases). Germline CDR1 is SGHNT and CDR2 is YYREEE (reference sequence). V was trimmed by 4 bases and J by 0 bases, leaving 17 bases between them. The CDR3 has 17 amino acids. CDR3 sequence (DNA): TGTGCCAGCAGCCCTGCAATCAGAGCGGCCTCCTACAATGAGCAGTTCTTC. Its protein is CASSPAIRAASYNEQFF.

The chain recombines TRBV7-8 with TRBJ2-2, with 9 positions matching TRBD1. The CDR3 length is 16 residues. Germline CDR1 and CDR2: SGHVS and FQNEAQ. The V segment lost 1 base and the J segment 6 bases; nucleotides outside the gene matches: 6. In DNA, the CDR3 is TGTGCCAGCAGCTTAGAAGGGACAGGGATCGCCGGGGAGCTGTTTTTT. It codes for CASSLEGTGIAGELFF.

This chain links TRBV14 with TRBJ2-5; 8 bases map to TRBD2. The CDR3 has 17 residues. Per germline, CDR1 SGHDN and CDR2 FVKESK. After removal of 3 bases from V and 5 bases from J, the junction contained 14 bases not matched to a gene. Here the CDR3 DNA reads TGTGCCAGCAGCCATGGGAGTAGCGGGATGTGGTCGGAGACCCAGTACTTC. Translation: CASSHGSSGMWSETQYF.

The rearrangement joins TRBV6-5 to TRBJ1-2, with D unresolved. Germline CDR1 and CDR2: MNHEY and SVGAGI. The CDR3 runs 12 residues. The ends were cut back, 7 bases at V and 0 bases at J, with 6 bases in the middle. The chain's CDR3 is CASKQSNYGYTF. The CDR3 DNA follows: TGTGCCAGCAAACAGTCTAACTATGGCTACACCTTC.

This clone was counted only a few times. This rearrangement joins TRBV7-8 to TRBJ2-7, with 7 bases aligning to TRBD1. The length of the CDR3 is 14 residues. Germline values: CDR1 SGHVS, CDR2 FQNEAQ. Germline trimming cut 5 bases from V and 6 bases from J; bases unmatched to any gene: 10. The CDR3 sequence is CASSTTGSLGEQYF. DNA for the CDR3: TGTGCCAGCAGCACGACAGGGAGCCTCGGCGAGCAGTACTTC.

With respect to this clone: Other DNA sequences in the sample encode the same CDR3. The chain carries TRBV9 and TRBJ2-3; D is undetermined. The CDR3 is 14 residues long. Trimming took off 0 bases at V and 0 bases at J, with 5 bases between the two ends. Germline CDR1 and CDR2: SGDLS and YYNGEE. CDR3 in amino acids: CASSVGPSTDTQYF. CDR3 coding DNA: TGTGCCAGCAGCGTAGGCCCCAGCACAGATACGCAGTATTTT. The full variable domain, rest sourced from reference TRBV9 and TRBJ2-3, is DSGVTQTPKHLITATGQRVTLRCSPRSGDLSVYWYQQSLDQGLQFLIQYYNGEERAKGNILERFSAQQFPDLHSELNLSSLELGDSALYFCASSVGPSTDTQYFGPGTRLTVL.

The chain combines TRBV5-1 with TRBJ2-5; no clear D. Germline lookup yields CDR1 SGHRS and CDR2 YFSETQ. The ends were cut back, 0 bases at V and 1 base at J, with 16 bases in the middle. This CDR3 region has 17 residues. The CDR3 is CASSLAVVADSQETQYF. The CDR3 DNA is TGCGCCAGCAGCTTGGCCGTAGTAGCAGACTCCCAAGAGACCCAGTACTTC. Full variable domain (rest looked up from reference TRBV5-1 and TRBJ2-5): KAGVTQTPRYLIKTRGQQVTLSCSPISGHRSVSWYQQTPGQGLQFLFEYFSETQRNKGNFPGRFSGRQFSNSRSEMNVSTLELGDSALYLCASSLAVVADSQETQYFGPGTRLLVL.

The sample holds one count of this clone. The J gene is TRBJ2-2, the V gene TRBV6-4; D is unclear. Germline V lookup: CDR1 MRHNA, CDR2 SNTAGT. Trimming removed 2 bases from V and 5 bases from J, with 3 bases in between. The CDR3 is made up of 12 amino acids. The CDR3 reads CASSDRTGELFF. DNA for the CDR3: TGTGCCAGCAGTGACAGGACCGGGGAGCTGTTTTTT.

This rearrangement joins TRBV5-1 to TRBJ2-1, with TRBD2 matching 8 bases. Germline V gene sequence: CDR1 SGHRS, CDR2 YFSETQ. V lost 4 bases, J lost 0 bases, and 6 bases stayed unmatched. The CDR3 length is 16 residues. Written as DNA, the CDR3 is TGCGCCAGCAGCGGGGGCGGGACTAGCTCCTACAATGAGCAGTTCTTC. Protein product: CASSGGGTSSYNEQFF.

V is TRBV5-1 and J is TRBJ1-4; a possible D gene is TRBD1 (5 bases). In germline, CDR1 is SGHRS, CDR2 YFSETQ. The V end lost 3 bases, the J end lost 0 bases, and 15 bases lay between the germline ends. This CDR3 contains 17 residues. In nucleotides, the CDR3 is TGCGCCAGCAGCTGGGGTGGGGCAGGGCCAACTAATGAAAAACTGTTTTTT. Residues: CASSWGGAGPTNEKLFF.

The chain recombines TRBV18 with TRBJ2-7; tentative D call: TRBD2 (5 bases). The CDR3 totals 16 residues. Trimming stripped 3 bases from V and 2 bases from J, with 17 bases between. In germline, CDR1 is KGHSH, CDR2 LQKENI. The CDR3 sequence is CASSPRGVSGAYEQYF. Here the CDR3 DNA reads TGTGCCAGCTCACCCCGAGGTGTAAGCGGCGCCTACGAGCAGTACTTC.

V usage is TRBV2 and J usage is TRBJ1-2; D might be TRBD1 (5 bases). This CDR3 contains 13 residues. Trimming removed 3 bases from V and 7 bases from J, with 12 bases in between. Germline CDR1 is SNHLY and CDR2 is FYNNEI. The CDR3 spells CASSDTSGSGYTF. CDR3 bases: TGTGCCAGCAGTGATACTTCAGGGAGTGGCTACACCTTC.